This T cell receptor beta chain was retrieved from a study of blood T cells in healthy people across ages. The V and J ends lost 0 bases and 3 bases respectively, with 9 bases between them. There are 14 residues in the CDR3. Germline assignment: CDR1 DFQATT and CDR2 SNEGSKA (reference sequence). The authors ran a second PCR of about 6 to 11 cycles using a sample-barcoded 5' primer and a J-beta primer mix. TCRdb re-called the 5' RACE reads with MiXCR, one entry per CDR3 protein. Here the sample spans roughly 800,000 distinct CDR3 sequences, nearly 60% being singletons. This sequence originates from a man aged 25 to 40 in good health. The chain employs TRBV20-1 and TRBJ2-1; D remains ambiguous. Sample: blood. The CDR3 protein is CSARDRRNYNEQFF. DNA of the CDR3: TGCAGTGCTAGAGATCGTAGAAACTACAATGAGCAGTTCTTC.